The 29 T cell receptor beta chains below were found in one sample sequenced in a study of T cells after yellow fever vaccination. TCRdb re-analysed the 5' RACE reads in MiXCR, keeping a single row per CDR3 protein. The sample contains about 400,000 distinct CDR3 sequences, approximately 10% of which appear only once. The sample here was PBMCs, taken on the day of the first yellow fever vaccination. Receptor source: a man between 18 and 35 years old who received the YFV17D yellow fever vaccine.

The chain is built from TRBV5-4 and TRBJ2-7, with 8 bases that match TRBD1. Per germline, CDR1 SGHNT and CDR2 YYREEE (reference sequence). Unmatched junction bases numbered 6, after V lost 1 base and J lost 3 bases. CDR3 length: 15 residues. CDR3 coding DNA: TGTGCCAGCAGCTTGAGACAGGGGATCGTCTACGAGCAGTACGTC. Its protein product is CASSLRQGIVYEQYV.

The V gene is TRBV7-2, the J gene TRBJ1-2; D unclear. Germline assignment: CDR1 SGHTA and CDR2 FQGNSA. This CDR3 has 12 residues. Trimming took off 11 bases at V and 0 bases at J, with 10 bases between the two ends. The CDR3 loop is CASVDPNYGYTF. CDR3 DNA sequence: TGTGCCTCGGTGGACCCTAACTATGGCTACACCTTC.

This chain joins TRBV2 and TRBJ2-2; TRBD1 aligns across 7 bases. The trim removed 3 bases at V and 4 bases at J, leaving 8 bases unmatched. Germline CDR1 SNHLY, CDR2 FYNNEI. The CDR3 is 16 residues long. CDR3 nucleotide sequence: TGTGCCAGCAGTGATACAACAGGGGTAACCACCGGGGAGCTGTTTTTT. Protein product: CASSDTTGVTTGELFF.

There are many counts of this clonotype. V gene TRBV12-3 or TRBV12-4 combines with J gene TRBJ1-1; 7 positions agree with TRBD1. J gave up 3 bases and V 5 bases, and 6 bases lay outside the gene matches. The CDR3 loop spans 14 amino acids. CDR3: CASSLDRADTEAFF. In DNA form, the CDR3 reads TGTGCCAGCAGTCTCGACAGGGCGGACACTGAAGCTTTCTTT.

The V gene is TRBV7-9, the J gene TRBJ2-5; 9 nucleotides align to TRBD1. The CDR3 length is 15 residues. Looked up from germline, CDR1 is SEHNR and CDR2 is FQNEAQ (reference sequence). The ends lost 5 bases at V and 2 bases at J; junction bases unmatched: 6. CDR3 region: CASSPTGGPQETQYF. The CDR3 DNA is TGTGCCAGCAGCCCGACAGGGGGACCACAAGAGACCCAGTACTTC.

Many counts were recorded for this clonotype. This rearrangement joins TRBV12-3 or TRBV12-4 to TRBJ2-1; D possibly corresponds to TRBD2 (6 bases). The CDR3 consists of 15 residues. The germline V and J ends were trimmed by 5 bases and 0 bases, with 11 bases remaining between them. CDR3: CASSRSGSSYNEQFF. The CDR3, as DNA: TGTGCCAGCAGTCGTAGCGGAAGCTCCTACAATGAGCAGTTCTTC.

This clonotype has more than one count but fewer than ten. V is TRBV2 and J is TRBJ2-7; the D gene is possibly TRBD1 (5 bases). In germline, CDR1 is SNHLY, CDR2 FYNNEI. The ends were cut back, 4 bases at V and 4 bases at J, with 8 bases in the middle. The CDR3 is 12 amino acids. In DNA, the CDR3 is TGTGCCAGCAGTGCTCAGGGATACGAGCAGTACGTC. This codes for CASSAQGYEQYV.

DNA for the CDR3: TGTGCCAGCAGCTCCCGCATGACTAGCGGGCCTAATGAGCAGTTCTTC. This gives the protein CASSSRMTSGPNEQFF. The V gene is TRBV7-2, the J gene TRBJ2-1, with 10 bases lining up with TRBD2. CDR3 length: 16 amino acids. Germline V CDR1 and CDR2: SGHTA, FQGNSA. The junction had 10 bases not matched to a gene; V was cut back by 4 bases and J by 7 bases. Full variable domain (remainder filled in from reference TRBV7-2 and TRBJ2-1): GAGVSQSPSNKVTEKGKDVELRCDPISGHTALYWYRQSLGQGLEFLIYFQGNSAPDKSGLPSDRFSAERTGGSVSTLTIQRTQQEDSAVYLCASSSRMTSGPNEQFFGPGTRLTVL.

This clonotype was counted only a few times. The CDR3: CASTHGYPNEKLFF. The DNA for the CDR3 is TGTGCCAGCACCCATGGGTACCCTAATGAAAAACTGTTTTTT. The gene calls are TRBV12-3 or TRBV12-4 and TRBJ1-4; unclear D gene. V shed 7 bases and J shed 3 bases, with 12 bases lying between them. This CDR3 region has 14 residues.

This clonotype was picked up a small number of times. This chain joins TRBV5-5 and TRBJ1-2; 7 bases agree with TRBD1. The V gene end was trimmed by 4 bases and the J gene end by 2 bases; junction bases not matched to a gene: 14. Germline lookup yields CDR1 SGHKS and CDR2 YYEKEE (reference sequence). The CDR3 covers 17 residues. The DNA of the CDR3 is TGTGCCAGCAGCCCTAATCCAAGACAGGGCCAGAACTATGGCTACACCTTC. It specifies CASSPNPRQGQNYGYTF.

The chain couples TRBV7-3 to TRBJ2-3; no firm D call. V was cut by 5 bases and J by 0 bases, with 18 bases left in between. The CDR3 runs 17 residues. Germline CDR1 SGHTA, CDR2 FQGTGA. DNA for the CDR3: TGTGCCAGCAGCCCGGGTGTTTTAGCAGCTAGCACAGATACGCAGTATTTT. It translates to CASSPGVLAASTDTQYF.

This clonotype was seen only a few times. The chain uses TRBV7-2 and TRBJ1-4; D might be TRBD1 (5 bases). The length of the CDR3 is 15 residues. V lost 5 bases and J lost 7, with 17 bases in between. CDR1 is SGHTA, CDR2 FQGNSA, per germline. CDR3 region: CASSQRGGRVEKLFF. The CDR3 DNA is TGTGCCAGCAGCCAAAGGGGAGGGCGCGTTGAAAAACTGTTTTTT.

A few counts support this clonotype. The chain carries TRBV7-2 and TRBJ1-4, with TRBD1 identical over 7 bases. After removal of 0 bases from V and 5 bases from J, the junction contained 6 bases not matched to a gene. This CDR3 is built from 16 residues. Germline V gene lookup returns CDR1 SGHTA and CDR2 FQGNSA. CDR3 amino acids: CASSLATGSPNEKLFF. CDR3 nucleotide sequence: TGTGCCAGCAGCTTAGCGACAGGGTCGCCCAATGAAAAACTGTTTTTT. The full variable domain, with the rest looked up from reference TRBV7-2 and TRBJ1-4, is GAGVSQSPSNKVTEKGKDVELRCDPISGHTALYWYRQSLGQGLEFLIYFQGNSAPDKSGLPSDRFSAERTGGSVSTLTIQRTQQEDSAVYLCASSLATGSPNEKLFFGSGTQLSVL.

This clonotype was counted only a few times. J is TRBJ2-5 and V is TRBV27, with D possibly being TRBD2 (6 bases). The CDR3 runs to 17 residues. Deletions cut 1 base from V and 5 bases from J, with 20 bases between. CDR1 is MNHEY, CDR2 SMNVEV, per germline (reference sequence). The CDR3 DNA reads as TGTGCCAGCAGTTTATTAACGCCGGAGGGAATTTCGGAGACCCAGTACTTC. The encoded protein is CASSLLTPEGISETQYF.

This chain links TRBV4-2 with TRBJ1-5; possibly TRBD1 for D (5 bases). Trimming took off 6 bases at V and 5 bases at J, with 11 bases between the two ends. Germline loops: CDR1 LGHNA, CDR2 YNFKEQ. The CDR3 consists of 13 residues. CDR3: CASSGRVDQPQHF. CDR3 DNA sequence: TGTGCCAGCAGTGGCAGGGTAGATCAGCCCCAGCATTTT.

V and J are TRBV9 and TRBJ2-3, with D maybe TRBD2 (5 bases). CDR1 and CDR2 (germline): SGDLS, YYNGEE. V dropped 3 bases and J dropped 3 bases, with 17 bases sitting between them. CDR3 length: 16 residues. CDR3 bases: TGTGCCAGCAGCGCACGAGGGCCACAAGGAACAGATACGCAGTATTTT. It yields the protein CASSARGPQGTDTQYF. Variable domain in full (rest from reference TRBV9 and TRBJ2-3): DSGVTQTPKHLITATGQRVTLRCSPRSGDLSVYWYQQSLDQGLQFLIQYYNGEERAKGNILERFSAQQFPDLHSELNLSSLELGDSALYFCASSARGPQGTDTQYFGPGTRLTVL.

This chain uses TRBV5-1 with TRBJ2-5; D gene unclear. The germline CDR1 and CDR2 sequences are SGHRS and YFSETQ. Deletions cut 6 bases from V and 5 bases from J, with 11 bases between. The CDR3 loop spans 12 amino acids. The CDR3 reads CASIGEGETQYF. In DNA form, the CDR3 reads TGCGCCAGCATTGGGGAAGGGGAGACCCAGTACTTC.

The rearrangement uses TRBV15 and TRBJ1-2, with 9 bases fitting TRBD1. J lost 7 bases, V lost 3 bases, and 12 bases had no gene match. CDR3 length: 16 amino acids. The germline V gene has CDR1 LNHNV and CDR2 YYDKDF (reference sequence). The CDR3 sequence is CATSSSGGQGLTGYTF. In DNA form, the CDR3 reads TGTGCCACCAGCAGTTCGGGGGGACAGGGTTTGACTGGCTACACCTTC.

This clonotype was detected many times. The chain recombines TRBV7-2 with TRBJ2-3, with 8 nucleotides matching TRBD2. Per germline, CDR1 SGHTA and CDR2 FQGNSA. The CDR3 contains 14 residues. The V segment lost 5 bases and the J segment 4 bases; nucleotides outside the gene matches: 5. This CDR3 is CASSPREGADTQYF. For the CDR3, the DNA is TGTGCCAGCAGCCCTCGGGAGGGGGCAGATACGCAGTATTTT.

This clonotype was observed a handful of times. V is TRBV7-9 and J is TRBJ1-3; D gene ambiguous. V was shortened by 3 bases and J by 6 bases, with 6 bases between the two germline ends. The germline CDR1 and CDR2 sequences are SEHNR and FQNEAQ (reference sequence). This CDR3 has 12 amino acids. This chain's CDR3 is CASSFAENTIYF. The DNA of the CDR3 is TGTGCCAGCAGCTTCGCCGAAAACACCATATATTTT.

The gene calls are TRBV5-1 and TRBJ1-1; D is uncertain. There are 11 residues in the CDR3. V lost 3 bases, J lost 9 bases, and 9 bases lay in between. Germline V gene sequence: CDR1 SGHRS, CDR2 YFSETQ. The CDR3 DNA is TGCGCCAGCAGCTCGACGGGGAAAGCTTTCTTT. This sequence encodes CASSSTGKAFF.

This sequence joins TRBV4-1 and TRBJ2-1; no reliable D call. From germline, CDR1 is MGHRA and CDR2 YSYEKL. This CDR3 spans 14 amino acids. The germline V and J ends were trimmed by 2 bases and 10 bases, with 15 bases remaining between them. The CDR3 DNA is TGCGCCAGCAGCCAAATTGAGACGGCGAGGGAGCAGTTCTTC. Amino acids: CASSQIETAREQFF.

A note on this clonotype: The limits of the CDR3 on the DNA are not certain, so only TCRdb's listed CDR3 is given. This chain connects TRBV6-2 or TRBV6-3 to TRBJ2-1; the D call in the table, TRBD1, was not verified against the DNA. The CDR3 comprises 13 residues, both ends counted. Germline V CDR1 and CDR2: MNHEY, SVGEGT. Here the CDR3 reads CASSSSGADEQFF.

This clonotype appeared a few times. The J gene is TRBJ1-4, the V gene TRBV4-2, with D hard to call. The length of the CDR3 is 13 residues. Trimming removed 4 bases from V and 6 bases from J, with 9 bases in between. Germline V gene data show CDR1 as LGHNA and CDR2 as YNFKEQ. The CDR3 loop is CASSLHGDEKLFF. CDR3 sequence (DNA): TGTGCCAGCAGCCTTCATGGGGATGAAAAACTGTTTTTT.

The rearrangement uses TRBV19 and TRBJ2-2; D may be TRBD2 (6 bases). The CDR3 totals 15 residues. Germline V gene sequence: CDR1 LNHDA, CDR2 SQIVND (reference sequence). With 7 bases removed from V and 5 bases from J, the gap between germline ends came to 17 bases. CDR3 sequence (DNA): TGTGCCAGTACCCCCTTAGGAGGGAAAACCGGGGAGCTGTTTTTT. It yields the protein CASTPLGGKTGELFF.

This clonotype was seen only a few times. This chain links TRBV10-3 with TRBJ2-1; 9 nucleotides align to TRBD1. Germline V lookup: CDR1 ENHRY, CDR2 SYGVKD. The ends lost 6 bases at V and 1 base at J; junction bases unmatched: 4. CDR3 size: 15 residues. The CDR3 nucleotides read TGTGCCATCAGGCCGGGACAGGGTTCCTACAATGAGCAGTTCTTC. It encodes CAIRPGQGSYNEQFF.

The chain combines TRBV6-5 with TRBJ2-2, with D hard to call. V was cut by 0 bases and J by 1 base, with 9 bases left in between. From germline, CDR1 is MNHEY and CDR2 SVGAGI. This CDR3 spans 16 amino acids. CDR3 bases: TGTGCCAGCAGTTACTCTGAGCCCCTGAACACCGGGGAGCTGTTTTTT. It translates to CASSYSEPLNTGELFF.

The gene calls are TRBV18 and TRBJ2-7, with D uncertain. CDR1 KGHSH and CDR2 LQKENI come from the germline V gene. CDR3 size: 15 residues. Trimming removed 0 bases at V and 0 bases at J, with 9 bases between. In DNA form, the CDR3 reads TGTGCCAGCTCACCACCGTCTAGGAGCTCCTACGAGCAGTACTTC. Translation: CASSPPSRSSYEQYF.

The chain carries TRBV2 and TRBJ2-5, with 9 positions matching TRBD1. V lost 5 bases, J lost 5 bases, and 9 bases stayed unmatched. Germline values: CDR1 SNHLY, CDR2 FYNNEI. The CDR3 sequence is 15 residues long. CDR3 region: CASSSTGTGRETQYF. In DNA, the CDR3 is TGTGCCAGCAGTTCTACCGGGACAGGGCGGGAGACCCAGTACTTC.